This T cell receptor (beta chain) appears in the sequencing data of a study of T cell responses to AZD1222 COVID-19 vaccine. Study-wide findings and caveats: Repertoires were collected only later (after the peak T cell response had occurred). Once two AZD1222 doses were given, Spike-specific TCR breadth and depth went up. Nearly half of spike-specific TCRs reportedly go after variant regions that carry no mutations.

Clones were read by immunoSEQ multiplex PCR, and TCRdb kept only the in-frame ones, dropping some. The sample records about 120,000 clones, about 88% being singletons. As regards this clone: The antigen remains undetermined.

V lost 7 bases and J 0 bases, leaving 10 bases between the germline ends. CDR3 length: 14 residues. The germline CDR1 and CDR2 sequences are SGHVS and FQNEAQ. Sequencing was performed on peripheral blood, taken on day 0 of AZD1222 vaccination. This chain joins TRBV7-8 and TRBJ1-3, with D uncertain. The TCR was taken from an adult in good health. CDR3: CASTGGDSGNTIYF. The DNA for the CDR3 is TGTGCCAGCACCGGCGGGGACTCTGGAAACACCATATATTTT.